The 27 T cell receptor beta chains in this list originate from one sample, sequenced in a study of blood T cell repertoires in COVID-19. Data came from immunoSEQ multiplex PCR; TCRdb stores just in-frame clones and leaves some out. This repertoire shows about 430,000 clones, about 88% found once; its top ten account for about 1.4%. Input material: PBMCs or T cells enriched from blood (not recorded which). The receptors shown here come from a woman aged 18-29 years who had been exposed to COVID-19.

This chain links TRBV7-9 with TRBJ2-7; 10 nucleotides agree with TRBD2. J was trimmed by 4 bases and V by 5 bases; bases with no gene match: 5. Germline V lookup: CDR1 SEHNR, CDR2 FQNEAQ (reference sequence). This CDR3 spans 14 amino acids. CDR3: CASSARTSGYEQYF. CDR3 bases: TGTGCCAGCAGCGCCCGGACTAGCGGTTACGAGCAGTACTTC.

The chain links TRBV7-2 to TRBJ2-6; 7 nucleotides agree with TRBD1. CDR1 and CDR2 from the germline V gene are SGHTA and FQGNSA. J lost 5 bases, V lost 3 bases, and 4 bases had no gene match. CDR3 length: 15 amino acids. The CDR3 sequence is CASSFGQARANVLTF. The CDR3 DNA is TGTGCCAGCAGCTTTGGACAGGCGCGGGCCAACGTCCTGACTTTC.

The rearrangement links TRBV6-5 to TRBJ1-2; 11 bases line up with TRBD1. With V trimmed by 6 bases and J by 4 bases, 7 bases remained unmatched. The CDR3 is 15 amino acids. Germline CDR1 reads MNHEY; CDR2 reads SVGAGI. CDR3 in amino acids: CASSPGQGAVYGYTF. For the CDR3, the DNA is TGTGCCAGCAGCCCAGGACAGGGGGCAGTCTATGGCTACACCTTC.

The CDR3 sequence: CASSPQTGTSNEQFF. The CDR3 DNA reads as TGTGCCAGCAGCCCTCAGACCGGGACTAGTAATGAGCAGTTCTTC. V usage is TRBV3-1 (or the pseudogene TRBV3-2) and J usage is TRBJ2-1, with 8 bases aligning to TRBD2. Germline V gene lookup returns CDR1 LGHDT and CDR2 YNNKEL (reference sequence). Trimming removed 4 bases from V and 7 bases from J; junction bases left unmatched: 9. This CDR3 is 15 amino acids long.

The gene calls are TRBV11-2 and TRBJ1-3, with D hard to call. CDR3 length equals 14 residues. Germline values: CDR1 SGHAT, CDR2 FQNNGV. Trimming removed 5 bases from V and 2 bases from J, with 10 bases in between. The CDR3 region has the DNA TGTGCCAGCAGCACGGGGAATACTGGAAACACCATATATTTT. It specifies CASSTGNTGNTIYF.

The chain has TRBV19 and TRBJ1-5, with 10 bases lining up with TRBD1. Per the germline V gene, CDR1 is LNHDA and CDR2 is SQIVND (reference sequence). Germline trimming cut 5 bases from V and 4 bases from J; bases unmatched to any gene: 2. This CDR3 spans 14 amino acids. CDR3 DNA: TGTGCCAGTAGTTGGACAGGGGGAAATCAGCCCCAGCATTTT. This translates into CASSWTGGNQPQHF.

This chain connects TRBV2 to TRBJ2-3, with 14 bases that match TRBD2. CDR1 and CDR2 (germline): SNHLY, FYNNEI. The CDR3 covers 16 residues. J was trimmed by 2 bases and V by 7 bases; bases with no gene match: 5. CDR3 sequence reads: CASTRTSGGTTDTQYF. CDR3 bases: TGTGCCAGCACCAGGACTAGCGGGGGGACCACAGATACGCAGTATTTT.

This clone came up a few times. The chain carries TRBV6-5 and TRBJ2-2; 7 nucleotides line up with TRBD2. J gave up 0 bases and V 8 bases, and 6 bases lay outside the gene matches. CDR1 and CDR2 (germline): MNHEY, SVGAGI. The CDR3 sequence is 15 residues long. CDR3 coding DNA: TGTGCCAGCGAGAGGGCGGGGGCGAACACCGGGGAGCTGTTTTTT. It codes for CASERAGANTGELFF.

J is TRBJ1-3 and V is TRBV18, with TRBD1 matching over 8 bases. CDR1 is KGHSH and CDR2 is LQKENI in the germline V gene. Trimming removed 2 bases from V and 2 bases from J; junction bases left unmatched: 5. The CDR3 is made up of 16 amino acids. CDR3: CASSPSRGQAGNTIYF. The CDR3, as DNA: TGTGCCAGCTCACCATCCAGGGGGCAAGCTGGAAACACCATATATTTT.

This chain joins TRBV13 and TRBJ2-2, with 8 bases lining up with TRBD1. This CDR3 is 15 amino acids long. Germline V lookup: CDR1 PRHDT, CDR2 FYEKMQ (reference sequence). J lost 5 bases, V lost 5 bases, and 7 bases had no gene match. The chain's CDR3 is CASSLYRGMTGELFF. Here the CDR3 DNA reads TGTGCCAGCAGCCTCTACAGGGGGATGACCGGGGAGCTGTTTTTT.

The chain couples TRBV18 to TRBJ1-2; the D is unclear. There are 12 residues in the CDR3. Deletions cut 3 bases from V and 6 bases from J, with 8 bases between. Germline loops: CDR1 KGHSH, CDR2 LQKENI. This CDR3 reads CASSPGGDGYTF. The CDR3 bases are TGTGCCAGCTCACCCGGCGGGGATGGCTACACCTTC.

The chain recombines TRBV5-5 with TRBJ2-4; possibly TRBD2 for D (6 bases). From germline, CDR1 is SGHKS and CDR2 YYEKEE (reference sequence). V gave up 8 bases and J gave up 3 bases, with 18 bases separating them. The CDR3 sequence is 15 residues long. CDR3 loop: CASPLSGRYKNIQYF. The CDR3 nucleotides are TGTGCCAGTCCTCTTAGCGGAAGATACAAAAACATTCAGTACTTC.

This chain uses TRBV7-8 with TRBJ1-2; 7 bases agree with TRBD1. Germline-derived CDR1 and CDR2 are SGHVS and FQNEAQ. The CDR3 covers 15 residues. After removal of 6 bases from V and 8 bases from J, the junction contained 15 bases not matched to a gene. CDR3 sequence: CASSVHVEGATGYTF. CDR3 in DNA: TGTGCCAGCAGTGTACATGTTGAGGGGGCTACGGGCTACACCTTC.

The CDR3 nucleotides read TGCGCCAGCAGCTCGGAGCCCCTCGGCTATGGCTACACCTTC. Its protein product is CASSSEPLGYGYTF. This chain links TRBV5-1 with TRBJ1-2; the D is unclear. With 3 bases removed from V and 4 bases from J, the gap between germline ends came to 13 bases. Germline V gene lookup returns CDR1 SGHRS and CDR2 YFSETQ. The CDR3 consists of 14 residues.

The V and J genes are TRBV7-9 and TRBJ1-2; TRBD1 agrees at 11 bases. V lost 5 bases, J lost 0 bases, and 8 bases stayed unmatched. Germline loops: CDR1 SEHNR, CDR2 FQNEAQ (reference sequence). This CDR3 spans 17 amino acids. CDR3 sequence reads: CASSGGQGVGSNYGYTF. DNA for the CDR3: TGTGCCAGCAGCGGGGGACAGGGGGTCGGTTCTAACTATGGCTACACCTTC.

This rearrangement joins TRBV6-5 to TRBJ2-1, with TRBD1 matching 9 bases. V shed 5 bases and J 6 bases; nucleotides not matched to a gene: 8. The CDR3 is 15 residues long. Germline V lookup: CDR1 MNHEY, CDR2 SVGAGI. This chain's CDR3 is CASSKSTGGINEQFF. Written as DNA, the CDR3 is TGTGCCAGCAGTAAGTCCACAGGGGGCATCAATGAGCAGTTCTTC.

V usage is TRBV9 and J usage is TRBJ2-2, with 11 bases identical to TRBD2. The CDR3 sequence is 16 residues long. V was clipped by 3 bases and J by 4 bases; unmatched bases: 5. Germline V gene lookup returns CDR1 SGDLS and CDR2 YYNGEE. In DNA, the CDR3 is TGTGCCAGCAGCGCCACTAGCGGGAGTACCACCGGGGAGCTGTTTTTT. As protein: CASSATSGSTTGELFF.

This rearrangement joins TRBV5-1 to TRBJ2-7; 12 positions match TRBD1. The J segment lost 4 bases and the V segment lost 7 bases, leaving 9 bases of the junction unmatched. The CDR3 has 15 residues. Germline V gene sequence: CDR1 SGHRS, CDR2 YFSETQ. CDR3 DNA: TGCGCCAGCGCCTTGACGGGACAGGGGGCTTACGAGCAGTACTTC. This sequence encodes CASALTGQGAYEQYF. The full variable domain, its missing parts supplied by reference TRBV5-1 and TRBJ2-7, is KAGVTQTPRYLIKTRGQQVTLSCSPISGHRSVSWYQQTPGQGLQFLFEYFSETQRNKGNFPGRFSGRQFSNSRSEMNVSTLELGDSALYLCASALTGQGAYEQYFGPGTRLTVT.

The chain is built from TRBV19 and TRBJ1-5; D gene unclear. V lost 6 bases and J 7 bases, leaving 10 bases between the germline ends. Per germline, CDR1 LNHDA and CDR2 SQIVND (reference sequence). The CDR3 has 12 residues. CDR3 sequence (DNA): TGTGCCAGTAGCGATTGGAGCCAGCCCCAGCATTTT. This sequence encodes CASSDWSQPQHF. The full variable domain, its missing parts supplied by reference TRBV19 and TRBJ1-5, is DGGITQSPKYLFRKEGQNVTLSCEQNLNHDAMYWYRQDPGQGLRLIYYSQIVNDFQKGDIAEGYSVSREKKESFPLTVTSAQKNPTAFYLCASSDWSQPQHFGDGTRLSIL.

The rearrangement joins TRBV4-3 to TRBJ2-7, with 13 bases fitting TRBD2. Trimming cost V 4 bases and J 5 bases; bases outside gene matches: 5. The CDR3 runs to 15 residues. CDR1 is LGHNA, CDR2 YSLEER, per germline. The CDR3 here is CASSRGLAGVNEQYF. The CDR3 DNA reads as TGCGCCAGCAGCCGAGGACTAGCGGGGGTAAACGAGCAGTACTTC.

The V and J genes are TRBV9 and TRBJ2-1; the match to TRBD2 covers 8 bases. The CDR3 runs 17 residues. Germline loops: CDR1 SGDLS, CDR2 YYNGEE. V was clipped by 0 bases and J by 8 bases; unmatched bases: 13. CDR3 coding DNA: TGTGCCAGCAGCGTAGCGGGGGACGGGACTAGTTCCCATGAGCAGTTCTTC. This encodes CASSVAGDGTSSHEQFF. The full variable domain, in which reference TRBV9 and TRBJ2-1 provide the parts outside the CDR3, is DSGVTQTPKHLITATGQRVTLRCSPRSGDLSVYWYQQSLDQGLQFLIQYYNGEERAKGNILERFSAQQFPDLHSELNLSSLELGDSALYFCASSVAGDGTSSHEQFFGPGTRLTVL.

The chain links TRBV3-1 (or the pseudogene TRBV3-2) to TRBJ1-2, with D possibly matching TRBD1 (6 bases). V lost 1 base and J 5 bases, leaving 8 bases between the germline ends. The CDR3 runs 13 residues. Looked up from germline, CDR1 is LGHDT and CDR2 is YNNKEL (reference sequence). The CDR3 DNA follows: TGTGCCAGCAGCCAAGTACAGGGTTATGGCTACACCTTC. Translating it yields CASSQVQGYGYTF.

This clone was seen a few times. The genes are TRBV13 and TRBJ1-6; 7 positions agree with TRBD1. Germline CDR1 reads PRHDT; CDR2 reads FYEKMQ (reference sequence). There are 14 residues in the CDR3. J was trimmed by 7 bases and V by 4 bases; bases with no gene match: 4. The CDR3 coding sequence is TGTGCCAGCAGCTCTAGGACAGGAAATTCACCCCTCCACTTT. This encodes CASSSRTGNSPLHF.

V is TRBV6-9 and J is TRBJ2-5; 7 bases agree with TRBD1. The germline CDR1 and CDR2 sequences are MNHGY and SVAAGI. Losses at the gene ends were 3 bases for V and 4 bases for J; bases not matched to a gene: 2. The length of the CDR3 is 13 residues. CDR3 sequence (DNA): TGTGCCAGCAGTTACCGACAGGGAGAGACCCAGTACTTC. It yields the protein CASSYRQGETQYF.

The V call is TRBV19, the J call TRBJ2-3; D is unclear. Germline V gene data show CDR1 as LNHDA and CDR2 as SQIVND (reference sequence). V lost 4 bases, J lost 6 bases, and 14 bases lay in between. The CDR3 extends over 14 amino acids. This CDR3 reads CASSTADGYDTQYF. The CDR3 nucleotides are TGTGCCAGTAGTACCGCAGACGGGTACGATACGCAGTATTTT.

The chain links TRBV10-3 to TRBJ1-1; 8 nucleotides align to TRBD1. Germline CDR1 is ENHRY and CDR2 is SYGVKD. The CDR3 contains 13 residues. Losses at the gene ends were 10 bases for V and 4 bases for J; bases not matched to a gene: 8. CDR3 nucleotides: TGTGCCACGAACCAGGGGGCTGGCACTGAAGCTTTCTTT. Its translation: CATNQGAGTEAFF.

This clone occurred once. V and J are TRBV5-1 and TRBJ2-2; 7 positions match TRBD2. Germline CDR1 reads SGHRS; CDR2 reads YFSETQ. Trimming removed 0 bases from V and 4 bases from J; junction bases left unmatched: 0. The CDR3 runs to 14 residues. The CDR3 is CASSLGGSTGELFF. In DNA form, the CDR3 reads TGCGCCAGCAGCTTGGGCGGGAGCACCGGGGAGCTGTTTTTT. Supplemented by reference TRBV5-1 and TRBJ2-2, the full variable domain reads KAGVTQTPRYLIKTRGQQVTLSCSPISGHRSVSWYQQTPGQGLQFLFEYFSETQRNKGNFPGRFSGRQFSNSRSEMNVSTLELGDSALYLCASSLGGSTGELFFGEGSRLTVL.